Below, 32 T cell receptor beta chains from the same sample are listed, as sequenced in a study of OX40 agonist ivuxolimab in advanced cancers. Sequenced by immunoSEQ multiplex PCR; TCRdb stores in-frame clones only, minus some. The sample includes about 51,000 clones, roughly 80% of them seen just once. This material consisted of CD4+ or CD8+ T cells sorted from blood, taken in a trial of the OX40 agonist ivuxolimab. Receptors were obtained from an adult with an advanced solid tumor such as melanoma, head and neck, liver or kidney cancer.

The rearrangement uses TRBV5-3 and TRBJ1-2; no clear D gene. TRBV5-3 is annotated as an ORF whose role is uncertain. The CDR3 is made up of 14 amino acids. V dropped 10 bases and J dropped 8 bases, with 24 bases sitting between them. CDR3 protein: CAPPWDGRYYGYTF. The DNA for the CDR3 is TGTGCCCCACCCTGGGATGGCAGATATTACGGCTACACCTTC.

The V and J genes are TRBV2 and TRBJ2-7, with a tentative D call TRBD1 (6 bases). Germline CDR1 and CDR2: SNHLY and FYNNEI. The CDR3 is 15 amino acids. The V gene lost 6 bases and the J gene lost 4 bases, with 19 bases spanning the gap. This chain's CDR3 is CASRAQGNPFYEQYF. In DNA form, the CDR3 reads TGTGCCAGCAGAGCACAGGGTAATCCGTTTTACGAGCAGTACTTC.

V usage is TRBV6-4 and J usage is TRBJ2-3; the D gene is possibly TRBD2 (6 bases). Between the trimmed V and J ends, which lost 2 bases and 3 bases, there was a span of 9 bases. CDR3 length: 14 residues. The germline CDR1 and CDR2 sequences are MRHNA and SNTAGT. The CDR3 nucleotides are TGTGCCAGCAGTGACGGGAGGAGGACAGATACGCAGTATTTT. As protein: CASSDGRRTDTQYF.

The rearrangement links TRBV6-1 to TRBJ1-2; 7 bases line up with TRBD1. Trimming cost V 5 bases and J 8 bases; bases outside gene matches: 11. Germline V gene sequence: CDR1 MNHNS, CDR2 SASEGT. This CDR3 is 14 amino acids long. This chain's CDR3 is CASSLQGSIGGYTF. The CDR3 DNA is TGTGCCAGCAGTCTACAGGGGAGTATCGGGGGCTACACCTTC.

This clone was recorded many times. This chain links TRBV5-4 with TRBJ1-4; 9 nucleotides agree with TRBD1. Germline-derived CDR1 and CDR2 are SGHNT and YYREEE (reference sequence). The V and J ends lost 2 bases and 8 bases, in that order; junction bases with no gene match: 7. The CDR3 extends over 15 amino acids. The chain's CDR3 is CASSFPGQGPEKLFF. The DNA of the CDR3 is TGTGCCAGCAGCTTTCCCGGACAGGGGCCGGAAAAACTGTTTTTT.

The chain carries TRBV5-1 and TRBJ1-4; 7 bases map to TRBD1. Trimming removed 5 bases from V and 10 bases from J; junction bases left unmatched: 8. Germline CDR1 SGHRS, CDR2 YFSETQ. The CDR3 length is 13 residues. As DNA, the CDR3 is TGCGCCAGCAGTATTAGGGGGCAAGGAAAACTGTTTTTT. Residues: CASSIRGQGKLFF.

This clone occurred a few times. The chain couples TRBV11-2 to TRBJ2-4, with D perhaps TRBD1 (6 bases). V was clipped by 5 bases and J by 2 bases, with 19 bases between them. The CDR3 consists of 17 residues. CDR1 and CDR2 (germline): SGHAT, FQNNGV. For the CDR3, the DNA is TGTGCCAGCAGCCACCCCGGGACACAGGGAACCAAAAACATTCAGTACTTC. The encoded protein is CASSHPGTQGTKNIQYF.

The chain combines TRBV2 with TRBJ2-2, with 9 positions matching TRBD1. CDR3 length equals 15 residues. V gave up 4 bases and J gave up 3 bases; unmatched junction bases: 3. Germline loops: CDR1 SNHLY, CDR2 FYNNEI. In DNA form, the CDR3 reads TGTGCCAGCAGTGGACAGGGGGTTTACACCGGGGAGCTGTTTTTT. Translated: CASSGQGVYTGELFF.

The J gene is TRBJ2-1, the V gene TRBV19, with TRBD2 matching over 9 bases. The CDR3 runs to 17 residues. The ends lost 1 base at V and 4 bases at J; junction bases unmatched: 8. Germline CDR1 LNHDA, CDR2 SQIVND (reference sequence). Here the CDR3 reads CASSIGPSGTRYNEQFF. CDR3 DNA sequence: TGTGCCAGTAGTATAGGGCCTAGCGGGACGAGGTACAATGAGCAGTTCTTC.

The V and J genes are TRBV6-1 and TRBJ2-1, with 13 nucleotides matching TRBD2. CDR1 and CDR2 from the germline V gene are MNHNS and SASEGT. The J segment lost 9 bases and the V segment lost 4 bases, leaving 12 bases of the junction unmatched. This CDR3 contains 17 residues. The CDR3: CASSAYSGTSGKVEQFF. CDR3 in DNA: TGTGCCAGCAGTGCTTACTCCGGGACTAGCGGGAAGGTTGAGCAGTTCTTC.

The rearrangement joins TRBV5-1 to TRBJ2-3; D uncertain. Germline V lookup: CDR1 SGHRS, CDR2 YFSETQ. V was clipped by 2 bases and J by 6 bases, with 10 bases between them. This CDR3 is 13 amino acids long. The DNA for the CDR3 is TGCGCCAGCAGCTTTCCGGGTGATGATACGCAGTATTTT. This translates into CASSFPGDDTQYF.

The chain joins TRBV2 to TRBJ2-7, with 7 bases identical to TRBD1. The germline V gene encodes CDR1 SNHLY and CDR2 FYNNEI. This CDR3 comprises 14 residues. With 7 bases clipped from V and 3 bases from J, the junction kept 9 bases outside the gene matches. The CDR3: CASTGAWDSYEQYF. The CDR3 DNA reads as TGTGCCAGCACTGGGGCCTGGGACAGCTACGAGCAGTACTTC.

The V call is TRBV27, the J call TRBJ2-7; 12 positions agree with TRBD2. The J segment lost 6 bases and the V segment lost 6 bases, leaving 9 bases of the junction unmatched. CDR1 is MNHEY, CDR2 SMNVEV, per germline (reference sequence). The CDR3 loop spans 15 amino acids. CDR3 amino acids: CASSLLAGGRTEQYF. The CDR3 DNA is TGTGCCAGCAGCCTCCTAGCGGGAGGGAGGACCGAGCAGTACTTC.

The CDR3 sequence: CASSVDPNTGELFF. For the CDR3, the DNA is TGTGCCAGCAGTGTCGACCCGAACACCGGGGAGCTGTTTTTT. This chain uses TRBV6-1 with TRBJ2-2, with no clear D. CDR3 length: 14 amino acids. Per the germline V gene, CDR1 is MNHNS and CDR2 is SASEGT. The V end lost 4 bases, the J end lost 0 bases, and 6 bases lay between the germline ends.

The genes are TRBV9 and TRBJ2-3, with 15 bases lining up with TRBD2. The CDR3 has 15 amino acids. The J segment lost 8 bases and the V segment lost 4 bases, leaving 5 bases of the junction unmatched. Germline V gene data show CDR1 as SGDLS and CDR2 as YYNGEE. This chain's CDR3 is CASSPGLAGGGTQYF. CDR3 DNA: TGTGCCAGCAGCCCGGGACTAGCGGGAGGCGGTACGCAGTATTTT.

A note on this clone: Within the sample, other DNA sequences also encode this same CDR3. The chain joins TRBV2 to TRBJ2-7; D may be TRBD2 (5 bases). Trimming took 7 bases from V and 7 from J, leaving 17 bases between them. The germline V gene encodes CDR1 SNHLY and CDR2 FYNNEI. This CDR3 spans 13 amino acids. CDR3 region: CASTTDWTYEQYF. CDR3 bases: TGTGCCAGCACAACGGATTGGACTTATGAGCAGTACTTC.

This clone appeared a single time. The chain employs TRBV28 and TRBJ1-2; 8 nucleotides match TRBD1. Germline V gene data show CDR1 as MDHEN and CDR2 as SYDVKM. V lost 6 bases to trimming and J lost 7 bases; unmatched junction nucleotides: 7. The CDR3 contains 13 residues. CDR3: CASRSQGASGYTF. The CDR3 DNA reads TGTGCCAGCAGAAGTCAGGGGGCGAGTGGCTACACCTTC.

V and J are TRBV6-6 and TRBJ2-2; D gene unclear. This CDR3 is 15 amino acids long. Germline values: CDR1 MNHNY, CDR2 SVGAGI (reference sequence). Trimming removed 3 bases from V and 2 bases from J, with 10 bases in between. The CDR3 nucleotides are TGTGCCAGCAGTTATCGGGCAGCTAACACCGGGGAGCTGTTTTTT. Protein sequence: CASSYRAANTGELFF.

The V call is TRBV7-2, the J call TRBJ2-3, with 7 bases aligning to TRBD2. Germline V lookup: CDR1 SGHTA, CDR2 FQGNSA. CDR3 size: 16 residues. The ends lost 8 bases at V and 7 bases at J; junction bases unmatched: 18. DNA of the CDR3: TGTGCCAGCGGACGATCCGGGACTAACCCCCCGAATACGCAGTATTTT. Translation: CASGRSGTNPPNTQYF.

This sequence joins TRBV6-6 and TRBJ1-5, with TRBD1 as a possible D gene (5 bases). V lost 5 bases and J 3 bases, leaving 11 bases between the germline ends. Per germline, CDR1 MNHNY and CDR2 SVGAGI (reference sequence). The CDR3 consists of 14 residues. The CDR3 bases are TGTGCCAGCAGTATCAGGGTTAACAATCAGCCCCAGCATTTT. This gives the protein CASSIRVNNQPQHF.

In its sample, this clone was seen a few times. CDR3 sequence (DNA): TGTGCCAGCTCACACACACCGGGACAGGGCTACGAGCAGTACTTC. Protein sequence: CASSHTPGQGYEQYF. The V call is TRBV18, the J call TRBJ2-7; the match to TRBD1 covers 9 bases. The CDR3 length is 15 residues. With 4 bases clipped from V and 3 bases from J, the junction kept 7 bases outside the gene matches. From germline, CDR1 is KGHSH and CDR2 LQKENI.

The chain employs TRBV10-3 and TRBJ2-5, with 8 bases lining up with TRBD2. Looked up from germline, CDR1 is ENHRY and CDR2 is SYGVKD. Germline trimming cut 6 bases from V and 5 bases from J; bases unmatched to any gene: 8. This CDR3 spans 14 amino acids. The CDR3, as DNA: TGTGCCATCAGGCCGGGGGGGGGCGAGGAGACCCAGTACTTC. Its protein product is CAIRPGGGEETQYF.

The chain combines TRBV4-1 with TRBJ1-4; D not resolved. Trimming stripped 3 bases from V and 0 bases from J, with 8 bases between. Germline V gives CDR1 MGHRA, CDR2 YSYEKL. There are 15 residues in the CDR3. The CDR3: CASSHHPATNEKLFF. The CDR3, as DNA: TGCGCCAGCAGCCACCACCCCGCAACTAATGAAAAACTGTTTTTT.

The chain carries TRBV6-6 and TRBJ2-5, with D possibly called TRBD1 or TRBD2 (5 bases each). Trimming pared 4 bases from V and 6 bases from J, leaving 15 bases between. CDR1 and CDR2 from the germline V gene are MNHNY and SVGAGI (reference sequence). This CDR3 has 14 amino acids. This CDR3 reads CASSLVGVVKTQYF. In DNA form, the CDR3 reads TGTGCCAGCAGTTTGGTGGGGGTTGTAAAGACCCAGTACTTC.

The gene calls are TRBV9 and TRBJ1-2; D not resolved. The ends were cut back, 2 bases at V and 5 bases at J, with 7 bases in the middle. CDR3 length: 12 residues. Germline loops: CDR1 SGDLS, CDR2 YYNGEE. The CDR3 sequence: CASSVSGYGYTF. For the CDR3, the DNA is TGTGCCAGCAGCGTGAGCGGTTATGGCTACACCTTC.

The genes are TRBV9 and TRBJ2-7, with no clear D. The germline V and J ends were trimmed by 0 bases and 6 bases, with 7 bases remaining between them. The CDR3 is 12 residues long. CDR1 and CDR2 from the germline V gene are SGDLS and YYNGEE. The CDR3: CASSVGIGEQYF. For the CDR3, the DNA is TGTGCCAGCAGCGTAGGGATAGGCGAGCAGTACTTC. The full variable domain, completed using reference TRBV9 and TRBJ2-7, is DSGVTQTPKHLITATGQRVTLRCSPRSGDLSVYWYQQSLDQGLQFLIQYYNGEERAKGNILERFSAQQFPDLHSELNLSSLELGDSALYFCASSVGIGEQYFGPGTRLTVT.

The chain carries TRBV6-5 and TRBJ1-3; TRBD1 matches 8 bases. The CDR3 runs 16 residues. CDR1 and CDR2 from the germline V gene are MNHEY and SVGAGI. V gave up 0 bases and J gave up 2 bases; unmatched junction bases: 3. CDR3 sequence: CASSYSQTGAGNTIYF. The CDR3, as DNA: TGTGCCAGCAGTTACTCCCAGACAGGGGCTGGAAACACCATATATTTT.

V usage is TRBV21-1 and J usage is TRBJ1-1; TRBD1 reflects the table's D call only, with no check against the DNA. TRBV21-1 is noted as a pseudogene. The CDR3 runs to 19 residues. In DNA, the CDR3 is TGTGCCAGCAGCAAAGAAGGGGGACATAAATCCGAGGGGGAAACTGAAGCTTTCTTT. It specifies CASSKEGGHKSEGETEAFF.

J is TRBJ2-5 and V is TRBV11-2, with a weak D call TRBD1 (5 bases). The DNA end lines up better with TRBJ2-7; the J call may be wrong. In germline, CDR1 is SGHAT, CDR2 FQNNGV. The CDR3 totals 15 residues. The CDR3 region is CASSKDSRESYEQYF. Written as DNA, the CDR3 is TGTGCCAGCAGCAAAGACAGCCGAGAGTCCTACGAGCAGTACTTC.

This clone was recorded a few times. This chain joins TRBV2 and TRBJ1-5, with TRBD1 matching over 7 bases. Germline V gene sequence: CDR1 SNHLY, CDR2 FYNNEI. Trimming took 1 base from V and 1 from J; bases not matched to a gene: 7. CDR3 size: 17 residues. The CDR3: CASSEGQGIRSNQPQHF. For the CDR3, the DNA is TGTGCCAGCAGTGAAGGACAGGGAATTAGGAGCAATCAGCCCCAGCATTTT.

The chain carries TRBV10-2 and TRBJ2-6; 10 nucleotides match TRBD2. CDR3 length equals 17 residues. Germline values: CDR1 WSHSY, CDR2 SAAADI. V shed 3 bases, J shed 2 bases, and the junction held 4 bases outside the gene matches. The CDR3 is CASSDLAGVAGANVLTF. As DNA, the CDR3 is TGCGCCAGCAGTGACCTAGCGGGAGTTGCTGGGGCCAACGTCCTGACTTTC.

The rearrangement joins TRBV5-1 to TRBJ2-7; D possibly corresponds to TRBD1 (6 bases). CDR1 and CDR2 from the germline V gene are SGHRS and YFSETQ. The CDR3 covers 14 residues. The V and J ends lost 1 base and 0 bases respectively, with 8 bases between them. CDR3 in amino acids: CASSLLQGSYEQYF. The CDR3 DNA follows: TGCGCCAGCAGCTTGCTACAGGGCTCCTACGAGCAGTACTTC.